The T cell receptor (beta chain) under discussion was sequenced for a study of shared clonotypes between healthy human individuals. As for the study in general: Donors consisted of two women and a few men between 18 and 49.

The germline V gene has CDR1 SGHKS and CDR2 YYEKEE (reference sequence). This CDR3 region has 16 residues. Losses at the gene ends were 4 bases for V and 6 bases for J; bases not matched to a gene: 10. The study drew its donors from healthy HIV-negative adults without recent acute infections or vaccinations. Each subset's genomic DNA was split evenly across several immunoSEQ plates. PBMC DNA, left unsorted, was sequenced on ten immunoSEQ deep assay plates. Using immunoSEQ multiplex PCR, the repertoire was profiled, and TCRdb retains in-frame clones only, with some absent. In the table there are about 490,000 clones, about 72% of which are singletons.

Sequencing used PBMCs. The TCR was taken from a woman aged 35 to 49 in good health. Some clones in this sample may be carry-over from other donors' samples. The chain combines TRBV5-5 with TRBJ2-3, with 11 bases matching TRBD2. CDR3 DNA: TGTGCCAGCAGCATGATAGCGGGAGGGCCCGGGGATACGCAGTATTTT. Its protein is CASSMIAGGPGDTQYF.